The TCR beta chain under discussion was sequenced for a study of blood T cell repertoires in COVID-19. At the level of the study: PBMCs, B-cell-depleted T cells, or T cells provided the cDNA or gDNA that made up the material.

This clone was seen many times. Unmatched junction bases numbered 6, after V lost 4 bases and J lost 0 bases. CDR1 and CDR2 (germline): SGHTS, YDEGEE. The CDR3 contains 15 residues. Followed longitudinally, the Seattle patients had been enrolled during active infection. Original processing methods: Amplification of reference gene primers was used by the study to estimate nucleated cell counts. TCRdb keeps only in-frame clones here, not all; method: immunoSEQ multiplex PCR. V and J calls and clone size are as listed in that table; D and trimming were resolved from the DNA. Among around 180,000 clones listed, about 81% were seen once.

The receptor comes from a woman over 75 with COVID-19, enrolled during active disease. Sequenced input: peripheral blood. V usage is TRBV5-8 and J usage is TRBJ1-1; TRBD1 matches 7 bases. As DNA, the CDR3 is TGTGCCAGCAGCCCCTCCGACAGGGTGAACACTGAAGCTTTCTTT. Translated: CASSPSDRVNTEAFF.